Listed below are T cell receptor beta chains from one sample, sequenced in a study of graft-versus-host responses after intestinal transplantation. TCRdb keeps only in-frame clones here, not all; method: immunoSEQ multiplex PCR. The profile shows 15,000 to 20,000 clones, over 70% of them singletons. This sample comprised PBMCs, obtained about 110 days after intestinal transplant. All receptors come from a human patient who received an intestinal transplant, so some T cells may come from the graft donor. Each CDR3 is given with its conserved first and last residue.

v_call	j_call	cdr3_aa
TRBV2	TRBJ2-2	CASSVASGISTGELFF
TRBV1	TRBJ2-7	CTSSPKARADEQYF
TRBV5-4	TRBJ1-2	CASSPLRGMATPSF
TRBV5-6	TRBJ2-1	CASSSGTLNEQFF
TRBV9	TRBJ2-3	CASSVEGSPTDTQYF
TRBV29-1	TRBJ1-5	CSVRNRGSSFQHF
TRBV6-1	TRBJ2-5	CASSEQKETQYF
TRBV6-4	TRBJ2-3	CASSDSGTPADTQYF
TRBV27	TRBJ2-7	CASRETGDYEQYF
TRBV6-9	TRBJ2-7	CASSEELAGAYEQYF
TRBV7-2	TRBJ2-2	CASSPTSGRAATGELFF
TRBV9	TRBJ1-3	CASSPQGQVSGNTIYF
TRBV2	TRBJ2-3	CASSENPSGTPDTQYF
TRBV7-9	TRBJ1-1	CASSLGGAEAFF
TRBV11-3	TRBJ1-1	CASSRTGGGTEAFF
TRBV4-2	TRBJ2-2	CASSQGRPRLAENTGELFF
TRBV14	TRBJ2-5	CASRTGGEETQYF
TRBV29-1	TRBJ2-3	CSVRLAGGDTDTQYF
TRBV7-3	TRBJ1-2	CASSLTNLGYTF
TRBV4-2	TRBJ2-2	CASSQILAGNTGELFF
TRBV5-8	TRBJ2-3	CASSPTGTQFTDTQYF
TRBV25-1	TRBJ2-3	CASSEGVTDTQYF